The next 13 T cell receptor beta chains were all read from a single sample in a study of Graves' ophthalmopathy and Graves' hyperthyroidism. The TCR beta CDR3 regions underwent amplification from RNA transcripts. First-round RT-PCR relied on HTBI primers, and a second-round multiplex PCR came next. TCRdb used MiXCR to reprocess the multiplex PCR reads, holding one entry per CDR3 protein. The data hold 200,000 to 250,000 distinct CDR3 sequences, with around 42% observed a single time. The sequenced material came from peripheral blood. Receptor source: an adult man with Graves' ophthalmopathy.

The rearrangement links TRBV18 to TRBJ1-4, with 11 positions matching TRBD1. V gave up 4 bases and J gave up 8 bases; unmatched junction bases: 3. Germline V CDR1 and CDR2: KGHSH, LQKENI. This CDR3 is built from 14 residues. CDR3 sequence: CASSRGTGGEKLFF. For the CDR3, the DNA is TGTGCCAGCTCACGCGGGACAGGGGGAGAAAAACTGTTTTTT.

The CDR3 protein is CASRPGQGAREQYF. CDR3 DNA sequence: TGTGCCAGTCGACCGGGACAGGGGGCGCGCGAGCAGTACTTC. The J gene is TRBJ2-7, the V gene TRBV19, with 12 positions matching TRBD1. Germline V CDR1 and CDR2: LNHDA, SQIVND (reference sequence). CDR3 length: 14 amino acids. Trimming removed 8 bases from V and 6 bases from J; junction bases left unmatched: 8.

The chain combines TRBV2 with TRBJ2-7; no reliable D call. CDR1 SNHLY and CDR2 FYNNEI come from the germline V gene. Trimming shortened V by 3 bases and J by 3 bases, and 6 bases separated the two germline ends. The CDR3 has 12 residues. CDR3 sequence: CASSDRDYEQYF. The CDR3 nucleotides are TGTGCCAGCAGTGACCGAGACTACGAGCAGTACTTC. Together with reference TRBV2 and TRBJ2-7, the CDR3 gives the full variable domain: EPEVTQTPSHQVTQMGQEVILRCVPISNHLYFYWYRQILGQKVEFLVSFYNNEISEKSEIFDDQFSVERPDGSNFTLKIRSTKLEDSAMYFCASSDRDYEQYFGPGTRLTVT.

V gene TRBV10-3 combines with J gene TRBJ1-1; D is unclear. The V and J ends lost 5 bases and 1 base respectively, with 14 bases between them. Germline assignment: CDR1 ENHRY and CDR2 SYGVKD. CDR3 length: 15 amino acids. CDR3 DNA sequence: TGTGCCATCAGTTCCGGAACGGACCAGAACACTGAAGCTTTCTTT. Its protein is CAISSGTDQNTEAFF.

A few counts support this clonotype. The rearrangement joins TRBV6-6 to TRBJ2-7; tentative D call: TRBD1 (6 bases). The CDR3 runs to 17 residues. CDR1 is MNHNY and CDR2 is SVGAGI in the germline V gene (reference sequence). Trimming stripped 5 bases from V and 3 bases from J, with 23 bases between. CDR3 sequence (DNA): TGTGCCAGCAGTGAATCCAGGGGCTGGCAGCGAGACTACGAGCAGTACTTC. Translated, it gives CASSESRGWQRDYEQYF.

This clonotype was recorded a few times. The chain employs TRBV9 and TRBJ2-5; D gene ambiguous. This CDR3 spans 15 amino acids. Trimming pared 0 bases from V and 1 base from J, leaving 10 bases between. Germline V gives CDR1 SGDLS, CDR2 YYNGEE. In DNA form, the CDR3 reads TGTGCCAGCAGCGTAGCGGTGGCAGTCCAAGAGACCCAGTACTTC. Protein product: CASSVAVAVQETQYF.

The chain links TRBV6-5 to TRBJ1-1, with 9 positions matching TRBD1. The CDR3 has 12 residues. Germline V lookup: CDR1 MNHEY, CDR2 SVGAGI. V shed 5 bases and J 12 bases; nucleotides not matched to a gene: 7. CDR3 sequence (DNA): TGTGCCAGCAGTCCCTCCGGGACAGGGCCTTTCTTT. It specifies CASSPSGTGPFF.

Many counts were recorded for this clonotype. This chain joins TRBV7-8 and TRBJ1-6; 7 bases agree with TRBD1. The CDR3 runs 15 residues. From germline, CDR1 is SGHVS and CDR2 FQNEAQ. Trimming removed 7 bases from V and 10 bases from J; junction bases left unmatched: 13. DNA for the CDR3: TGTGCCAGCACACCCTCGGGACAGCCATACTCACCCCTCCACTTT. This sequence encodes CASTPSGQPYSPLHF.

The chain recombines TRBV9 with TRBJ1-1, with no clear D. There are 15 residues in the CDR3. Germline-derived CDR1 and CDR2 are SGDLS and YYNGEE. The V gene lost 0 bases and the J gene lost 0 bases, with 9 bases spanning the gap. CDR3 in DNA: TGTGCCAGCAGCGTAGGGGGAGGAGTGAACACTGAAGCTTTCTTT. Its translation: CASSVGGGVNTEAFF.

The chain uses TRBV29-1 and TRBJ2-7, with 9 nucleotides matching TRBD1. The germline gives CDR1 SQVTM, CDR2 ANQGSEA. The CDR3 is made up of 13 amino acids. Germline trimming cut 8 bases from V and 4 bases from J; bases unmatched to any gene: 9. Here the CDR3 reads CSHGTGRGYEQYF. CDR3 DNA sequence: TGCAGCCACGGGACAGGGAGGGGATACGAGCAGTACTTC.

This clonotype was detected many times. This chain links TRBV29-1 with TRBJ2-5, with D perhaps being TRBD1 or TRBD2 (5 bases each). Trimming removed 8 bases from V and 2 bases from J, with 18 bases in between. Germline CDR1 and CDR2: SQVTM and ANQGSEA. This CDR3 region has 14 residues. The CDR3 loop reads CSTSPGTEQETQYF. The CDR3 DNA follows: TGCAGCACCTCCCCTGGGACGGAGCAAGAGACCCAGTACTTC.

Worth noting for this clonotype: This may be a read error, as it is one base from a much larger clone. The V and J genes are TRBV25-1 and TRBJ1-2; TRBD1 matches 7 bases. V gave up 0 bases and J gave up 6 bases; unmatched junction bases: 10. Germline V gene lookup returns CDR1 MGHDK and CDR2 SYGVNS. The CDR3 totals 16 residues. CDR3 bases: TGTGCCAGCAGTGAATATCTTAAGACAGGGATAGATGGCTACACCTTC. It encodes CASSEYLKTGIDGYTF.

V is TRBV7-8 and J is TRBJ2-5; D gene uncertain. V was pared by 4 bases and J by 5 bases, with 11 bases between. Per the germline V gene, CDR1 is SGHVS and CDR2 is FQNEAQ. This CDR3 comprises 13 residues. The chain's CDR3 is CASSWGTLETQYF. CDR3 in DNA: TGTGCCAGCAGCTGGGGAACCCTGGAGACCCAGTACTTC. Full variable domain (remainder filled in from reference TRBV7-8 and TRBJ2-5): GAGVSQSPRYKVAKRGQDVALRCDPISGHVSLFWYQQALGQGPEFLTYFQNEAQLDKSGLPSDRFFAERPEGSVSTLKIQRTQQEDSAVYLCASSWGTLETQYFGPGTRLLVL.